Following are 5 T cell receptor beta chains from one sample sequenced in a study of shared clonotypes between healthy human individuals. This table comes from immunoSEQ multiplex PCR, and its TCRdb copy is limited to in-frame clones, with some not included. The table shows some 630,000 clones, with 90% to 97% occurring only once. Terminally differentiated effector memory CD45RA+ cells were excluded from the naive CD8 cells, which were CD45RO-negative and positively selected for CCR7. Specimen: naive CD8+ T cells sorted from blood. These receptors originate from a woman in her 30s in good health.

This chain's CDR3 is CASSFQGTEQYF. The CDR3 bases are TGTGCCAGCAGTTTCCAGGGCACCGAGCAGTACTTC. The J gene is TRBJ2-7, the V gene TRBV27; TRBD1 might be the D (5 bases). The V gene's germline CDR1 is MNHEY and CDR2 SMNVEV (reference sequence). Trimming took 3 bases from V and 6 from J, leaving 9 bases between them. CDR3 length: 12 amino acids.

The CDR3 sequence: CASSLGSTIGNTIYF. The CDR3 DNA reads as TGTGCCAGCAGCTTGGGCAGTACGATCGGAAACACCATATATTTT. The genes are TRBV7-9 and TRBJ1-3, with no clear D. Germline assignment: CDR1 SEHNR and CDR2 FQNEAQ (reference sequence). The CDR3 runs 15 residues. The V end lost 3 bases, the J end lost 4 bases, and 13 bases lay between the germline ends.

V is TRBV6-7 and J is TRBJ2-7; no firm D call. TRBV6-7 counts as an open reading frame of uncertain function. Trimming pared 4 bases from V and 5 bases from J, leaving 21 bases between. The CDR3 totals 16 residues. CDR3 sequence (DNA): TGTGCCAGCAGTTCGGACCCGACCCGGGCAGGCCACGAGCAGTACTTC. Protein product: CASSSDPTRAGHEQYF.

The chain combines TRBV2 with TRBJ2-7; weak D call: TRBD2 (6 bases). The CDR3 consists of 10 residues. Per germline, CDR1 SNHLY and CDR2 FYNNEI. V dropped 10 bases and J dropped 7 bases, with 11 bases sitting between them. CDR3 DNA: TGTGCCACGGAGGGTGGGGAGCAGTACTTC. It specifies CATEGGEQYF.

This chain joins TRBV9 and TRBJ2-5; 11 bases are a match to TRBD2. From germline, CDR1 is SGDLS and CDR2 YYNGEE. J gave up 4 bases and V 5 bases, and 10 bases lay outside the gene matches. The length of the CDR3 is 16 residues. CDR3 bases: TGTGCCAGCAGTCTTGGTCTAGCGGGAGGACGAGAGACCCAGTACTTC. It codes for CASSLGLAGGRETQYF.